The 22 T cell receptor beta chains in this list originate from one sample, sequenced in a study of T-cell reconstitution after alpha-beta-depleted transplantation in children. The authors prepared the TCRbeta library with unique molecular identifiers. MiXCR was run by TCRdb on the PCR reads, yielding one entry per CDR3 protein. The sample shows about 980,000 distinct CDR3 sequences, less than 30% of them seen only once. The specimen was PBMCs, mostly from graft donor cells, collected 360 days after TCRalphabeta/CD19-depleted stem cell transplant. These receptors came from a boy in the first two years of life who had a stem cell transplant for SCID, so the T cells may come from the graft donor.

This clonotype was counted a few times. The chain has TRBV7-9 and TRBJ1-2; 9 bases are shared with TRBD1. From germline, CDR1 is SEHNR and CDR2 FQNEAQ (reference sequence). V was pared by 6 bases and J by 1 base, with 3 bases of the junction left unmatched. CDR3 length equals 14 residues. CDR3: CASRRQGDNYGYTF. The CDR3, as DNA: TGTGCCAGCAGGAGACAGGGGGATAACTATGGCTACACCTTC.

This chain uses TRBV18 with TRBJ2-5; D unclear. The CDR3 sequence is 14 residues long. V lost 3 bases to trimming and J lost 2 bases, with 10 bases between them. Germline CDR1 and CDR2: KGHSH and LQKENI. CDR3 in DNA: TGTGCCAGCTCACCCTGGACGACACAAGAGACCCAGTACTTC. As protein: CASSPWTTQETQYF.

This clonotype was observed a few times. The chain couples TRBV6-1 to TRBJ1-6, with D possibly being TRBD1 (5 bases). Trimming left V 3 bases short and J 11 bases short, with 11 bases between. The CDR3 runs 13 residues. Germline CDR1 MNHNS, CDR2 SASEGT. CDR3 coding DNA: TGTGCCAGCAGTGACAGGGAGAGCGCACCCCTCCACTTT. Its translation is CASSDRESAPLHF.

This clonotype was recorded a few times. The chain uses TRBV28 and TRBJ1-5; D perhaps matches TRBD1 (6 bases). Looked up from germline, CDR1 is MDHEN and CDR2 is SYDVKM. Between the trimmed V and J ends, which lost 7 bases and 5 bases, there was a span of 18 bases. The length of the CDR3 is 15 residues. CDR3 coding DNA: TGTGCCAGCACTTCCGGCAGGGGCTCCTATCAGCCCCAGCATTTT. It translates to CASTSGRGSYQPQHF.

V gene TRBV20-1 combines with J gene TRBJ1-2, with D perhaps matching TRBD1 (5 bases). This CDR3 spans 12 amino acids. Germline V gene lookup returns CDR1 DFQATT and CDR2 SNEGSKA (reference sequence). V lost 3 bases to trimming and J lost 4 bases, with 9 bases between them. The CDR3 DNA reads TGCAGTGCTAGCGCTGACAGCTATGGCTACACCTTC. Translation gives CSASADSYGYTF.

A few counts support this clonotype. V gene TRBV6-5 combines with J gene TRBJ2-2; D is unresolved. The CDR3 covers 14 residues. V was cut by 3 bases and J by 1 base, with 6 bases left in between. Germline CDR1 is MNHEY and CDR2 is SVGAGI. For the CDR3, the DNA is TGTGCCAGCAGTTATTGGGGGAACACCGGGGAGCTGTTTTTT. It yields the protein CASSYWGNTGELFF.

This rearrangement joins TRBV5-1 to TRBJ2-7, with TRBD1 matching over 7 bases. This CDR3 spans 14 amino acids. The V gene end was trimmed by 1 base and the J gene end by 3 bases; junction bases not matched to a gene: 4. Germline V gene lookup returns CDR1 SGHRS and CDR2 YFSETQ. CDR3 region: CASSLRDSDYEQYF. As DNA, the CDR3 is TGCGCCAGCAGCTTGCGGGACAGCGACTACGAGCAGTACTTC.

The gene calls are TRBV6-1 and TRBJ2-4; possible D gene TRBD2, 5 bases. With 6 bases removed from V and 0 bases from J, the gap between germline ends came to 6 bases. Germline lookup yields CDR1 MNHNS and CDR2 SASEGT. The CDR3 sequence is 13 residues long. Here the CDR3 reads CASRDLAKNIQYF. The CDR3 bases are TGTGCCAGCAGGGACTTAGCCAAAAACATTCAGTACTTC.

The chain combines TRBV28 with TRBJ2-1; the D call may be TRBD1 or TRBD2 (5 bases each). This CDR3 contains 15 residues. Germline loops: CDR1 MDHEN, CDR2 SYDVKM. V dropped 6 bases and J dropped 8 bases, with 20 bases sitting between them. The chain's CDR3 is CASSLRRGVWDEQFF. The CDR3 bases are TGTGCCAGCAGCTTGCGTAGAGGGGTCTGGGATGAGCAGTTCTTC.

This clonotype was detected only a few times. This chain joins TRBV29-1 and TRBJ1-1; TRBD1 aligns across 11 bases. Germline assignment: CDR1 SQVTM and CDR2 ANQGSEA. CDR3 length: 13 residues. V dropped 5 bases and J dropped 5; count of bases not matched to a gene: 4. CDR3 DNA: TGCAGCGTTCGGACAGGGGGCTTGACTGAAGCTTTCTTT. Translated: CSVRTGGLTEAFF. The full variable domain, its missing parts supplied by reference TRBV29-1 and TRBJ1-1, is SAVISQKPSRDICQRGTSLTIQCQVDSQVTMMFWYRQQPGQSLTLIATANQGSEATYESGFVIDKFPISRPNLTFSTLTVSNMSPEDSSIYLCSVRTGGLTEAFFGQGTRLTVV.

J is TRBJ1-5 and V is TRBV27; possibly TRBD1 for D (6 bases). Trimming shortened V by 1 base and J by 8 bases, and 12 bases separated the two germline ends. This CDR3 is 14 amino acids long. Germline CDR1 is MNHEY and CDR2 is SMNVEV (reference sequence). CDR3 in amino acids: CASSLFGGGEPQHF. The DNA of the CDR3 is TGTGCCAGCAGTTTATTTGGGGGCGGAGAGCCCCAGCATTTT.

The chain uses TRBV5-1 and TRBJ2-5; 7 bases match TRBD2. This CDR3 comprises 13 residues. The ends lost 4 bases at V and 5 bases at J; junction bases unmatched: 5. Germline CDR1 is SGHRS and CDR2 is YFSETQ. As DNA, the CDR3 is TGCGCCAGCAGCCCCTGGCGGGGGGAGACCCAGTACTTC. Translating gives CASSPWRGETQYF.

This clonotype was counted only a few times. The V call is TRBV12-3 or TRBV12-4, the J call TRBJ2-3; D uncertain. Between the trimmed V and J ends, which lost 2 bases and 0 bases, there was a span of 9 bases. There are 15 residues in the CDR3. CDR3 in DNA: TGTGCCAGCAGTTTATACGTTACTAGCACAGATACGCAGTATTTT. Translated, it gives CASSLYVTSTDTQYF.

The chain recombines TRBV28 with TRBJ2-7; D may be TRBD2 (6 bases). Trimming removed 5 bases at V and 5 bases at J, with 13 bases between. Germline CDR1 is MDHEN and CDR2 is SYDVKM. The CDR3 is made up of 13 amino acids. CDR3 amino acids: CASSLGGGHEQYF. In DNA, the CDR3 is TGTGCCAGCAGTCTGGGAGGTGGGCACGAGCAGTACTTC. Drawing the rest from reference TRBV28 and TRBJ2-7, the complete variable domain is DVKVTQSSRYLVKRTGEKVFLECVQDMDHENMFWYRQDPGLGLRLIYFSYDVKMKEKGDIPEGYSVSREKKERFSLILESASTNQTSMYLCASSLGGGHEQYFGPGTRLTVT.

The chain carries TRBV9 and TRBJ2-5, with a possible D match to TRBD1 (5 bases). V lost 0 bases and J lost 2, with 11 bases in between. The CDR3 runs to 15 residues. Germline V lookup: CDR1 SGDLS, CDR2 YYNGEE. The CDR3 region is CASSVAWTLQETQYF. The CDR3 DNA is TGTGCCAGCAGCGTAGCTTGGACACTACAAGAGACCCAGTACTTC. Filled out from reference TRBV9 and TRBJ2-5, the complete variable domain reads DSGVTQTPKHLITATGQRVTLRCSPRSGDLSVYWYQQSLDQGLQFLIQYYNGEERAKGNILERFSAQQFPDLHSELNLSSLELGDSALYFCASSVAWTLQETQYFGPGTRLLVL.

The rearrangement links TRBV5-6 to TRBJ2-1; D is perhaps TRBD1 or TRBD2 (6 bases each). Germline assignment: CDR1 SGHDT and CDR2 YYEEEE. The CDR3 has 17 amino acids. V was clipped by 0 bases and J by 0 bases, with 13 bases between them. The CDR3 spells CASSLVGGPLSYNEQFF. The DNA of the CDR3 is TGTGCCAGCAGCTTGGTGGGGGGCCCCCTCTCCTACAATGAGCAGTTCTTC.

A few counts support this clonotype. In DNA, the CDR3 is TGTGCCAGCAGCGTAGGAGGCAGCTTGAGGTTTGGGGCCGGGGAGCTGTTTTTT. Translation gives CASSVGGSLRFGAGELFF. The chain joins TRBV9 to TRBJ2-2; D not resolved. The CDR3 extends over 18 amino acids. Between the trimmed V and J ends, which lost 0 bases and 6 bases, there was a span of 21 bases. CDR1 SGDLS and CDR2 YYNGEE come from the germline V gene.

This clonotype has a handful of counts. This chain joins TRBV7-3 and TRBJ2-3; possible D gene TRBD1, 5 bases. Trimming removed 6 bases at V and 2 bases at J, with 15 bases between. The CDR3 has 15 residues. Per the germline V gene, CDR1 is SGHTA and CDR2 is FQGTGA. CDR3 sequence: CASRKGDAATDTQYF. CDR3 nucleotide sequence: TGTGCCAGCAGGAAAGGGGATGCAGCCACAGATACGCAGTATTTT.

This chain uses TRBV5-1 with TRBJ2-5; the D is unclear. The length of the CDR3 is 11 residues. CDR1 is SGHRS and CDR2 is YFSETQ in the germline V gene. V lost 2 bases to trimming and J lost 7 bases, with 6 bases between them. The CDR3, as DNA: TGCGCCAGCAGCTTAGAGGTGACCCAGTACTTC. Translation: CASSLEVTQYF.

The chain has TRBV2 and TRBJ2-1; 11 nucleotides agree with TRBD2. The V segment lost 4 bases and the J segment 10 bases; nucleotides outside the gene matches: 18. Germline CDR1 reads SNHLY; CDR2 reads FYNNEI. The CDR3 is made up of 18 amino acids. CDR3 DNA sequence: TGTGCCAGCAGTGGACCGCCTGTAGCGGGGGGGCCGGTCAGGGAGCAGTTCTTC. Its translation: CASSGPPVAGGPVREQFF. Based on the CDR3 plus reference TRBV2 and TRBJ2-1, the full variable domain is EPEVTQTPSHQVTQMGQEVILRCVPISNHLYFYWYRQILGQKVEFLVSFYNNEISEKSEIFDDQFSVERPDGSNFTLKIRSTKLEDSAMYFCASSGPPVAGGPVREQFFGPGTRLTVL.

This clonotype showed up just a few times. The chain recombines TRBV5-1 with TRBJ2-3, with D tentatively TRBD1 or TRBD2 (5 bases each). Germline V lookup: CDR1 SGHRS, CDR2 YFSETQ. CDR3 length: 16 amino acids. V was trimmed by 4 bases and J by 0 bases, leaving 15 bases between them. The CDR3 sequence is CASSAFDGASTDTQYF. DNA for the CDR3: TGCGCCAGCAGCGCTTTTGACGGGGCGAGCACAGATACGCAGTATTTT.

This clonotype was recorded a few times. CDR3 nucleotides: TGTGCCAGCAGCACCATAGCGGGGGCCCTCTACAATGAGCAGTTCTTC. It yields the protein CASSTIAGALYNEQFF. This chain uses TRBV7-8 with TRBJ2-1; 9 positions agree with TRBD2. Per germline, CDR1 SGHVS and CDR2 FQNEAQ. V trimming: 5 bases; J trimming: 3 bases; junction bases outside the gene matches: 8. The CDR3 contains 16 residues. The whole variable domain, filled in from reference TRBV7-8 and TRBJ2-1, reads GAGVSQSPRYKVAKRGQDVALRCDPISGHVSLFWYQQALGQGPEFLTYFQNEAQLDKSGLPSDRFFAERPEGSVSTLKIQRTQQEDSAVYLCASSTIAGALYNEQFFGPGTRLTVL.